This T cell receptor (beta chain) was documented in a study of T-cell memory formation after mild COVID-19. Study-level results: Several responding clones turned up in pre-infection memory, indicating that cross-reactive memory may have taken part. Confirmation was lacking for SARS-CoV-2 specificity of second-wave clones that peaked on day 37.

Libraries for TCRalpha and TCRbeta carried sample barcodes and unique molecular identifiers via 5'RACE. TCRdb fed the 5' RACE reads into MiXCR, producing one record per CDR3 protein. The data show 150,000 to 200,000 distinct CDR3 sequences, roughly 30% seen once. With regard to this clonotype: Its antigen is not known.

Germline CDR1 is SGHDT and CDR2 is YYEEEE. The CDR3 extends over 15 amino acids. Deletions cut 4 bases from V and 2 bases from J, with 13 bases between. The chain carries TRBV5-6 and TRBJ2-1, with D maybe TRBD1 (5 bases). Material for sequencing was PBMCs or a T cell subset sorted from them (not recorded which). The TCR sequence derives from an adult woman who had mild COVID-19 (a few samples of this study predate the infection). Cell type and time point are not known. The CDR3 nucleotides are TGTGCCAGCAGCCCAGCAGGGTCCCCCTACAATGAGCAGTTCTTC. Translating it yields CASSPAGSPYNEQFF.